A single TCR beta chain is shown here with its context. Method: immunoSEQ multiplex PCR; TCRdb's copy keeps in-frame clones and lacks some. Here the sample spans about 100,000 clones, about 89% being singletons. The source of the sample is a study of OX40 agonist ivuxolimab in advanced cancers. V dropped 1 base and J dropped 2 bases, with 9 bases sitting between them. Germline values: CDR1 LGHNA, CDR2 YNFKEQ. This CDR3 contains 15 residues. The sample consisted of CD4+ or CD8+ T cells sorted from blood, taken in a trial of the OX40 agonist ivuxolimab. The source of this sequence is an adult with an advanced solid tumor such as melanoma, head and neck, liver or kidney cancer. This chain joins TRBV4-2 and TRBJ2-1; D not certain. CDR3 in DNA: TGTGCCAGCAGCCAAGGGCCCGGAGCCTACAATGAGCAGTTCTTC. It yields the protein CASSQGPGAYNEQFF.